Following are 2 T cell receptor beta chains from one sample sequenced in a study of T cells in Graves' hyperthyroidism and ophthalmopathy. The TCR beta CDR3 regions underwent amplification using RNA transcripts as the source. First-round RT-PCR with HTBI primers amplified the TCR CDR3 region. One entry per CDR3 protein results from TCRdb running MiXCR on the multiplex PCR reads. The table shows 490,000 or so distinct CDR3 sequences, with about 20% occurring only once. Sequencing was carried out using blood. These receptors were taken from a woman between 70 and 85 years old with Graves' ophthalmopathy.

This clonotype was counted between two and nine times. The chain uses TRBV24-1 and TRBJ2-1; D ambiguous. The V gene's germline CDR1 is KGHDR and CDR2 SFDVKD. CDR3 length: 14 amino acids. V was cut by 4 bases and J by 9 bases, with 15 bases left in between. This CDR3 reads CATSDPEPVIEQFF. CDR3 bases: TGTGCCACCAGTGACCCTGAACCCGTGATTGAGCAGTTCTTC.

V usage is TRBV28 and J usage is TRBJ2-7, with unresolved D. The CDR3 has 14 residues. The germline V gene has CDR1 MDHEN and CDR2 SYDVKM. Trimming took off 3 bases at V and 0 bases at J, with 9 bases between the two ends. The DNA for the CDR3 is TGTGCCAGCAGTTTTAGGGCCAACTCCTACGAGCAGTACTTC. This translates into CASSFRANSYEQYF. The full variable domain, completed using reference TRBV28 and TRBJ2-7, is DVKVTQSSRYLVKRTGEKVFLECVQDMDHENMFWYRQDPGLGLRLIYFSYDVKMKEKGDIPEGYSVSREKKERFSLILESASTNQTSMYLCASSFRANSYEQYFGPGTRLTVT.